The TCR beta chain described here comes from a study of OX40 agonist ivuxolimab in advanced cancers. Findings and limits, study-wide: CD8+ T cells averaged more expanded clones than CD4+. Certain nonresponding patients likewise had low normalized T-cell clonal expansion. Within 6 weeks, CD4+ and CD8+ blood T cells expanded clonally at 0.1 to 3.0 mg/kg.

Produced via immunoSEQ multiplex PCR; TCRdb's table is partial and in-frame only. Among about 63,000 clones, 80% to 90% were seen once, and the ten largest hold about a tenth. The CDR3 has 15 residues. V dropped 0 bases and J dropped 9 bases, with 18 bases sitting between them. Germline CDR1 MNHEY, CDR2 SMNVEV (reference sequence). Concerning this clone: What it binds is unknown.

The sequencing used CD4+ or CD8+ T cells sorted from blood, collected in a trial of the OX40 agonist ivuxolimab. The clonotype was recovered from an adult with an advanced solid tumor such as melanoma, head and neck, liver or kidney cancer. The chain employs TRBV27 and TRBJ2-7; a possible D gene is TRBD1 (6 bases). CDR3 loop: CASSLSNRAWFGQYF. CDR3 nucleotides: TGTGCCAGCAGTTTATCAAACAGGGCCTGGTTTGGGCAGTACTTC.